The source of this TCR beta chain is a study of blood T cells in healthy people across ages. At the level of the study: In model experiments, template switching was able to capture about one barcoded beta molecule for every two T cells that were present.

This CDR3 has 13 residues. Trimming took 5 bases from V and 9 from J; bases not matched to a gene: 5. Donor samples were obtained from healthy Caucasian individuals from Russia, aged about 6 to 100. Regarding the study as a whole: The unsorted PBMCs prevented any conclusive comparison of naive versus antigen-experienced cells.

With respect to this clonotype: The antigen is unknown.

Together with a sample-barcoded 5' primer, a J-beta primer mix was included in a second PCR lasting roughly 7 to 11 cycles. TCRdb processed the 5' RACE reads anew with MiXCR; each CDR3 protein has one entry. This table has about 1,600,000 distinct CDR3 sequences, around 42% appearing once. The clonotype was recovered from a woman between 18 and 29 years old in good health. Input material: blood. V is TRBV12-3 or TRBV12-4 and J is TRBJ1-2, with TRBD1 matching over 11 bases. CDR3 coding DNA: TGTGCCAGCAGTCCGGGACAGGGGGGACGCTACACCTTC. Translating gives CASSPGQGGRYTF.